The present TCR beta chain was sequenced within a study of cytomegalovirus exposure and HLA in healthy donors. Study outcomes and limitations: A later analysis reportedly found fewer N-insertions in an Asian-associated ancestry cluster than the roughly 700-donor mean.

Primers for the PCR totalled 60 Vbeta and 13 Jbeta. The protocol was immunoSEQ multiplex PCR, while the TCRdb copy is restricted to in-frame clones and leaves out a portion. The sample carries more than 200,000 clones, approximately 70% recorded once. Points on this clone: Its antigen is undetermined.

Sequencing was performed on PBMCs. The receptor was isolated from a man aged 35 to 55 in good health and CMV-seropositive.

The CDR3 spells CSVPLDTGSGETQYF. CDR3 sequence (DNA): TGCAGCGTTCCCCTGGACACCGGGTCAGGAGAGACCCAGTACTTC. V usage is TRBV29-1 and J usage is TRBJ2-5; D perhaps matches TRBD1 (5 bases). V lost 5 bases, J lost 4 bases, and 20 bases lay in between. The CDR3 runs to 15 residues. Germline V gene data show CDR1 as SQVTM and CDR2 as ANQGSEA.